This T cell receptor (beta chain) was recorded in a study of blood T cell repertoires in COVID-19. Germline trimming cut 3 bases from V and 4 bases from J; bases unmatched to any gene: 1. CDR3 length: 14 amino acids. Germline assignment: CDR1 LGHDT and CDR2 YNNKEL (reference sequence). Adults between about 18 and 95 years of age took part from fewer than 30 US areas. Self-reported history from a screening survey and questionnaire set each donor's cohort. Cohort 3 recovered donors had two negative PCRs, clearance, or symptom resolution. Authors' analysis steps: Scientists estimated how many nucleated cells there were by amplifying reference gene primers. Data came from immunoSEQ multiplex PCR; TCRdb stores just in-frame clones and leaves some out. V, J and clone size are taken as reported in that table, and D and trimming were inferred from the DNA itself. The table has around 310,000 clones, approximately 90% seen once.

This rearrangement joins TRBV3-1 (or the pseudogene TRBV3-2) to TRBJ1-5; 9 nucleotides match TRBD1. The TCR comes from a middle-aged woman who had recovered from COVID-19. The specimen was PBMCs or T cells enriched from blood (not recorded which). The CDR3 region has the DNA TGTGCCAGCAGCCATGGACAGGGGAATCAGCCCCAGCATTTT. Translated: CASSHGQGNQPQHF.